This T cell receptor (beta chain) was recovered during a study of blood T cells in healthy people across ages. A second about 7 to 11 cycle PCR used barcoded and J-beta primers. MiXCR, run by TCRdb on the 5' RACE reads, gives a single entry per CDR3 protein. The table includes hundreds of thousands of distinct CDR3 sequences, about 61% detected once. In its sample, this clonotype was seen a few times. The CDR3 is made up of 16 amino acids. Unmatched junction bases numbered 6, after V lost 3 bases and J lost 4 bases. The germline V gene encodes CDR1 SGHRS and CDR2 YFSETQ. This TCR was sampled from a man aged 35-49 years in good health. The V and J genes are TRBV5-1 and TRBJ2-1, with 11 bases aligning to TRBD2. The sequenced sample consisted of blood. The CDR3 nucleotides are TGCGCCAGCAGCTGGACCGGGACTAGCGGTTACAATGAGCAGTTCTTC. Translation: CASSWTGTSGYNEQFF.